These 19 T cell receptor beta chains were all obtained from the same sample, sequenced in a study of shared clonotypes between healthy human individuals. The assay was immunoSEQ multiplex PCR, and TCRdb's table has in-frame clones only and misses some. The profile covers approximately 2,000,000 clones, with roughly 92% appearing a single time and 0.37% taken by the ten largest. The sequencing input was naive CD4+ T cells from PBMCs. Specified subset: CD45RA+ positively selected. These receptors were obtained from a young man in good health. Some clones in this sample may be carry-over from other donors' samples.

In DNA form, the CDR3 reads TGTGCCAGCAGCCGAAGGGACAGAACAAATGAAAAACTGTTTTTT. Translated, it gives CASSRRDRTNEKLFF. The chain recombines TRBV7-2 with TRBJ1-4; 7 positions agree with TRBD1. The CDR3 totals 15 residues. Germline loops: CDR1 SGHTA, CDR2 FQGNSA. Losses at the gene ends were 5 bases for V and 5 bases for J; bases not matched to a gene: 8.

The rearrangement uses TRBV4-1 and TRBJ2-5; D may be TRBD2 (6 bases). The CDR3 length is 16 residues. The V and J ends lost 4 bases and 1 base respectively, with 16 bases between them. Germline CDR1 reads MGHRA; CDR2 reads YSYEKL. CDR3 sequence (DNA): TGCGCCAGCAGCCCCCAAGGGACTCAGGTCCAAGAGACCCAGTACTTC. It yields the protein CASSPQGTQVQETQYF.

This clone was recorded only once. The CDR3 spells CASSGISSGEQYF. In nucleotides, the CDR3 is TGTGCCAGCAGCGGCATTTCTTCGGGGGAGCAGTACTTC. The chain employs TRBV7-7 and TRBJ2-7, with a weak D call TRBD2 (5 bases). V was trimmed by 5 bases and J by 7 bases, leaving 15 bases between them. Per the germline V gene, CDR1 is SSHAT and CDR2 is FNYEAQ (reference sequence). The CDR3 extends over 13 amino acids.

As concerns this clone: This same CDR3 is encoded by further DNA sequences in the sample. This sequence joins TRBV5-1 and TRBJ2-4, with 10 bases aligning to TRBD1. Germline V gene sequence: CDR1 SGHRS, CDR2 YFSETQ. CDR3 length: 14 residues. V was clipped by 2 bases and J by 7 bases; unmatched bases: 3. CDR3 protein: CASSLGQGGNIQYF. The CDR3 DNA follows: TGCGCCAGCAGCTTAGGACAGGGGGGGAACATTCAGTACTTC.

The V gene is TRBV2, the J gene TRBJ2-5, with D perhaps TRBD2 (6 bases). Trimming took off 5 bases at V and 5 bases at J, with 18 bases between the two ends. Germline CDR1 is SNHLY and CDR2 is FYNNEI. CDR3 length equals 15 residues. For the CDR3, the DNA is TGTGCCAGCAGTCCGCCGCGCGGGACTGGTGAGACCCAGTACTTC. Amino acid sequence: CASSPPRGTGETQYF.

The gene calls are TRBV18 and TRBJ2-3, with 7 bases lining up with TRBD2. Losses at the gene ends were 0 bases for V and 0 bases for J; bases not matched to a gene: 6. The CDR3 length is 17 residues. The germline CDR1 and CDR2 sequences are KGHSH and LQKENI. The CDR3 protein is CASSPPSLAVSTDTQYF. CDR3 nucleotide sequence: TGTGCCAGCTCACCACCGAGCCTAGCGGTTAGCACAGATACGCAGTATTTT.

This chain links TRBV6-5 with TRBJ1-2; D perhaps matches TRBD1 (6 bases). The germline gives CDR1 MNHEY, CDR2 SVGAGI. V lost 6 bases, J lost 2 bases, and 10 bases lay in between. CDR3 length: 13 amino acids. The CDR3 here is CASSRGQNYGYTF. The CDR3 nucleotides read TGTGCCAGCAGCCGTGGACAGAACTATGGCTACACCTTC.

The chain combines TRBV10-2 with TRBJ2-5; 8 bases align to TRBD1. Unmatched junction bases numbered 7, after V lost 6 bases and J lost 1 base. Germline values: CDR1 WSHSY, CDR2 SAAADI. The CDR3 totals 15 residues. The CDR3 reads CASSRGRTGQETQYF. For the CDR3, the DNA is TGCGCCAGCAGCAGGGGGCGCACGGGCCAAGAGACCCAGTACTTC.

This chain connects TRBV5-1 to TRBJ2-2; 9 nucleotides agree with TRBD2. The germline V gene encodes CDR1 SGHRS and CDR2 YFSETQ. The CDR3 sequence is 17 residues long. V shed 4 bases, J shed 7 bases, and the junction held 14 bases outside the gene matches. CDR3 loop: CASSPLVSSGAVGELFF. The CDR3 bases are TGCGCCAGCAGCCCCCTGGTCTCTAGCGGGGCGGTCGGGGAGCTGTTTTTT. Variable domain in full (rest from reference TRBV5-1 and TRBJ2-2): KAGVTQTPRYLIKTRGQQVTLSCSPISGHRSVSWYQQTPGQGLQFLFEYFSETQRNKGNFPGRFSGRQFSNSRSEMNVSTLELGDSALYLCASSPLVSSGAVGELFFGEGSRLTVL.

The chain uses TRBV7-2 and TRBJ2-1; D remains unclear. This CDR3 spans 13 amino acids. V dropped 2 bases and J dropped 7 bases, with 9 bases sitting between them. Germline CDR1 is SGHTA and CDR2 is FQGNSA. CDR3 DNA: TGTGCCAGCAGCTTAATCTCCAATAATGAGCAGTTCTTC. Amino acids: CASSLISNNEQFF.

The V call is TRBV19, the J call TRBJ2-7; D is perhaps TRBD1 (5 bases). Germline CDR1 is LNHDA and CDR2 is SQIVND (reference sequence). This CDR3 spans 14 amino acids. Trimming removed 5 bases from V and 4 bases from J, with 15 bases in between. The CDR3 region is CASSSVGAPYEQYF. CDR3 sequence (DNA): TGTGCCAGTAGTTCGGTTGGGGCCCCTTACGAGCAGTACTTC.

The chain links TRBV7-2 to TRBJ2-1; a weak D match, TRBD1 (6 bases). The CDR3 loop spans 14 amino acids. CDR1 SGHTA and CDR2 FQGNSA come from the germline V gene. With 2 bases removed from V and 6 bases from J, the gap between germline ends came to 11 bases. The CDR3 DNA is TGTGCCAGCAGCTTACCTAACAGGGTCAATGAGCAGTTCTTC. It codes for CASSLPNRVNEQFF.

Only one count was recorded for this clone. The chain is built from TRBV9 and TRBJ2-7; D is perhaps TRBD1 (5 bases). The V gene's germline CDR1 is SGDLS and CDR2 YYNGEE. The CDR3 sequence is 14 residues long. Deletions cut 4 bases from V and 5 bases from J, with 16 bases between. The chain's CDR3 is CASSQKTQGDEQYF. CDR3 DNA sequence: TGTGCCAGCAGCCAGAAGACCCAAGGGGACGAGCAGTACTTC.

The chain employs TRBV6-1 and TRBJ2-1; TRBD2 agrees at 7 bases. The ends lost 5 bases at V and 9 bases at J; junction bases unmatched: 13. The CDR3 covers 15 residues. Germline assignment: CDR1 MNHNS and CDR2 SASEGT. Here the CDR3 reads CASSTPGLGGGEQFF. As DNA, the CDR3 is TGTGCCAGCAGTACCCCGGGACTGGGGGGGGGTGAGCAGTTCTTC.

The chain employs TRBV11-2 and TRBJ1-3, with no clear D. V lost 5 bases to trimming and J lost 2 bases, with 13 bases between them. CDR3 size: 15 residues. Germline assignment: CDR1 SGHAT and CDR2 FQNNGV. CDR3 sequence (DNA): TGTGCCAGCAGCCTCTTGTCCGGGACTGGAAACACCATATATTTT. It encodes CASSLLSGTGNTIYF.

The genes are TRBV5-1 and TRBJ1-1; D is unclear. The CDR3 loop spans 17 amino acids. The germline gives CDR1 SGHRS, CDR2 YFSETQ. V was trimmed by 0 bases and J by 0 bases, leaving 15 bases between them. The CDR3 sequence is CASSLVMGAPVNTEAFF. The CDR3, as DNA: TGCGCCAGCAGCTTGGTCATGGGAGCCCCGGTGAACACTGAAGCTTTCTTT.

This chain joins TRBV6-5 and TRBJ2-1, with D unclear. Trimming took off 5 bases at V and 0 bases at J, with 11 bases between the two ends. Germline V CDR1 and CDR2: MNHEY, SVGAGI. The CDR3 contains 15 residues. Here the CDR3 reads CASSSSGHSYNEQFF. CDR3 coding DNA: TGTGCCAGCAGTAGCTCAGGCCACTCCTACAATGAGCAGTTCTTC.

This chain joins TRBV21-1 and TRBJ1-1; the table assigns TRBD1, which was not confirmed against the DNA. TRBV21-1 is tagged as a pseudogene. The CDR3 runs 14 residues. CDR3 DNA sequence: TGTGCCAGCAACAGCCAGGGGATGAACACTGAAGCTTTCTTT. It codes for CASNSQGMNTEAFF.

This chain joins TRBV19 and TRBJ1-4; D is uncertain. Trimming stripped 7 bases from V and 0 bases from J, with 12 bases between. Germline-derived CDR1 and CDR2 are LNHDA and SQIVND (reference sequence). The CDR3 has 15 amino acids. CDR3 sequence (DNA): TGTGCCAGTAACCCGAGGATTGCAACTAATGAAAAACTGTTTTTT. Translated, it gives CASNPRIATNEKLFF.